The T cell receptor beta chain described here comes from a study of blood T cell repertoires in COVID-19. About the research overall: Whether acute or convalescent, the COVID-19 samples came from the United States, Italy and Spain. From T cells, B-cell-depleted T cells, or PBMCs came the material, which was cDNA or gDNA.

Only a few counts were recorded for this clone. V lost 0 bases to trimming and J lost 3 bases; unmatched junction nucleotides: 8. Germline-derived CDR1 and CDR2 are GTSNPN and SVGIG (reference sequence). The CDR3 covers 16 residues. Source study methods: It was from reference gene primer amplification that nucleated cell counts were estimated. Method: immunoSEQ multiplex PCR; TCRdb's copy keeps in-frame clones and lacks some. The V and J calls and clone size come from that table; D and trimming were worked out from the DNA. The sample lists about 120,000 clones, 80% to 90% seen once, with roughly 1.4% in the top ten.

Specimen: peripheral blood. The sequence was collected from a man between 40 and 49 years old with acute or convalescent COVID-19. The chain recombines TRBV30 with TRBJ1-5; 7 positions match TRBD1. CDR3 in amino acids: CAWSVQARGLNQPQHF. The CDR3 coding sequence is TGTGCCTGGAGTGTACAAGCGAGGGGGCTCAATCAGCCCCAGCATTTT.